A single sample gave rise to the 28 T cell receptor beta chains below, sequenced in a study of T cells in tuberculosis. Using immunoSEQ multiplex PCR, the repertoire was profiled, and TCRdb retains in-frame clones only, with some absent. This table has more than 35,000 clones, 90% to 95% appearing once. Material: PBMCs. These receptor sequences come from a donor between 10 and 35 years old with latent tuberculosis or without tuberculosis infection. Some clones in this sample may be carry-over from other donors' samples.

This clone has just a few counts. In DNA, the CDR3 is TGTGCCAGTAGTATCGGGACAGGGTACGAGCAGTACGTC. Protein sequence: CASSIGTGYEQYV. The rearrangement joins TRBV19 to TRBJ2-7, with 9 positions matching TRBD1. CDR1 is LNHDA, CDR2 SQIVND, per germline (reference sequence). This CDR3 is built from 13 residues. Trimming removed 3 bases from V and 4 bases from J; junction bases left unmatched: 1.

The chain recombines TRBV10-1 with TRBJ2-1; TRBD2 might be the D (5 bases). CDR3 length: 16 amino acids. Between the trimmed V and J ends, which lost 0 bases and 4 bases, there was a span of 13 bases. The germline V gene encodes CDR1 WNHNN and CDR2 SYGVQD (reference sequence). CDR3 region: CASSESSPRAYNEQFF. CDR3 DNA sequence: TGCGCCAGCAGTGAGTCTTCCCCGCGGGCATACAATGAGCAGTTCTTC.

CDR3 sequence (DNA): TGTGCCAGCACCACCTCGGGACAGGGAGTTCCCGAGCAGTACTTC. Translating gives CASTTSGQGVPEQYF. V usage is TRBV5-4 and J usage is TRBJ2-7; 9 nucleotides line up with TRBD1. With V trimmed by 6 bases and J by 6 bases, 13 bases remained unmatched. Germline CDR1 is SGHNT and CDR2 is YYREEE (reference sequence). The CDR3 contains 15 residues. Based on the CDR3 plus reference TRBV5-4 and TRBJ2-7, the full variable domain is ETGVTQSPTHLIKTRGQQVTLRCSSQSGHNTVSWYQQALGQGPQFIFQYYREEENGRGNFPPRFSGLQFPNYSSELNVNALELDDSALYLCASTTSGQGVPEQYFGPGTRLTVT.

V is TRBV7-9 and J is TRBJ2-1; 10 bases map to TRBD1. The CDR3 length is 16 residues. The trim removed 5 bases at V and 3 bases at J, leaving 7 bases unmatched. Germline-derived CDR1 and CDR2 are SEHNR and FQNEAQ (reference sequence). The CDR3 protein is CASSNPGQGYYNEQFF. In DNA form, the CDR3 reads TGTGCCAGCAGCAACCCGGGACAGGGGTACTACAATGAGCAGTTCTTC.

The chain has TRBV30 and TRBJ1-3; no definite D call. The CDR3 runs 16 residues. CDR1 is GTSNPN, CDR2 SVGIG, per germline (reference sequence). V was trimmed by 4 bases and J by 0 bases, leaving 16 bases between them. This CDR3 is CAWTQRRASSGNTIYF. Here the CDR3 DNA reads TGTGCCTGGACCCAAAGGAGAGCCTCCTCTGGAAACACCATATATTTT.

CDR3 sequence reads: CASSQDMSRVYSYEQYF. CDR3 sequence (DNA): TGCGCCAGCAGCCAAGATATGAGCAGGGTATACTCCTACGAGCAGTACTTC. This chain joins TRBV4-1 and TRBJ2-7; tentatively, D is TRBD1 (5 bases). V was shortened by 0 bases and J by 0 bases, with 15 bases between the two germline ends. This CDR3 spans 17 amino acids. Looked up from germline, CDR1 is MGHRA and CDR2 is YSYEKL.

J is TRBJ2-7 and V is TRBV11-3; D gene uncertain. Germline V gene sequence: CDR1 SGHNT, CDR2 YENEEA. Trimming took off 3 bases at V and 6 bases at J, with 12 bases between the two ends. The CDR3 is made up of 13 amino acids. For the CDR3, the DNA is TGTGCCAGCAGCTTCGGTGTCGCGTCCGAGCAGTACTTC. Its translation: CASSFGVASEQYF.

CDR3 nucleotides: TGTGCCAGCAGCAGTCGACAGGGCGAAAAACTGTTTTTT. Protein product: CASSSRQGEKLFF. The genes are TRBV7-2 and TRBJ1-4; 7 nucleotides line up with TRBD1. The CDR3 is 13 residues long. With 5 bases clipped from V and 8 bases from J, the junction kept 5 bases outside the gene matches. Germline CDR1 reads SGHTA; CDR2 reads FQGNSA.

The rearrangement uses TRBV6-6 and TRBJ1-5; 7 positions match TRBD1. This CDR3 region has 14 residues. Trimming removed 6 bases from V and 3 bases from J; junction bases left unmatched: 5. Per the germline V gene, CDR1 is MNHNY and CDR2 is SVGAGI (reference sequence). The CDR3 protein is CASSSGGVNQPQHF. DNA for the CDR3: TGTGCCAGCAGCTCAGGGGGTGTCAATCAGCCCCAGCATTTT.

The chain carries TRBV7-9 and TRBJ1-2, with TRBD1 matching over 11 bases. The V gene end was trimmed by 5 bases and the J gene end by 2 bases; junction bases not matched to a gene: 4. CDR3 length: 15 amino acids. Germline V CDR1 and CDR2: SEHNR, FQNEAQ (reference sequence). The CDR3 is CASSGQGAINYGYTF. The CDR3 bases are TGTGCCAGCAGCGGACAGGGGGCTATCAACTATGGCTACACCTTC.

This clone is a singleton in its sample. This CDR3 reads CASSDSTGDTGELFF. CDR3 in DNA: TGTGCCAGCAGTGACTCGACAGGAGACACCGGGGAGCTGTTTTTT. The chain employs TRBV6-4 and TRBJ2-2; D may be TRBD1 (6 bases). The CDR3 is 15 residues long. The ends were cut back, 0 bases at V and 3 bases at J, with 8 bases in the middle. Germline values: CDR1 MRHNA, CDR2 SNTAGT.

Only one count was recorded for this clone. The CDR3, as DNA: TGTGCCAGCAGTACCGGGACTAGCGGGGGGAGCAACACCGGGGAGCTGTTTTTT. Amino acids: CASSTGTSGGSNTGELFF. This chain joins TRBV7-2 and TRBJ2-2, with 15 bases that match TRBD2. CDR1 is SGHTA and CDR2 is FQGNSA in the germline V gene. V trimming: 6 bases; J trimming: 2 bases; junction bases outside the gene matches: 7. This CDR3 region has 18 residues.

The J gene is TRBJ1-1, the V gene TRBV19, with D uncertain. CDR3 length: 15 amino acids. CDR1 is LNHDA and CDR2 is SQIVND in the germline V gene (reference sequence). The germline V and J ends were trimmed by 2 bases and 2 bases, with 12 bases remaining between them. CDR3 in DNA: TGTGCCAGTAGTATAATAAGAGAACTTAACACTGAAGCTTTCTTT. Translation gives CASSIIRELNTEAFF.

This clone has a single count. The chain combines TRBV6-5 with TRBJ1-1; D is unresolved. V dropped 6 bases and J dropped 3 bases, with 14 bases sitting between them. The CDR3 is 14 residues long. Germline V gene lookup returns CDR1 MNHEY and CDR2 SVGAGI. The CDR3 sequence is CASRQGGGHTEAFF. The CDR3 bases are TGTGCCAGCAGACAAGGAGGTGGGCACACTGAAGCTTTCTTT.

The chain has TRBV10-1 and TRBJ1-4, with 7 bases that match TRBD1. V dropped 3 bases and J dropped 5; count of bases not matched to a gene: 6. Germline loops: CDR1 WNHNN, CDR2 SYGVQD (reference sequence). This CDR3 spans 15 amino acids. CDR3 sequence (DNA): TGCGCCAGCAGTGAAGAGGGACAGCAGAATGAAAAACTGTTTTTT. Its protein is CASSEEGQQNEKLFF.

The chain employs TRBV6-5 and TRBJ1-3; perhaps TRBD1 as D (5 bases). This CDR3 is 13 amino acids long. Germline assignment: CDR1 MNHEY and CDR2 SVGAGI. The V end lost 6 bases, the J end lost 2 bases, and 8 bases lay between the germline ends. The CDR3 DNA reads as TGTGCCAGCAGGCGACAGACTGGAAACACCATATATTTT. Protein sequence: CASRRQTGNTIYF.

The chain joins TRBV7-2 to TRBJ2-2, with 7 positions matching TRBD2. Germline loops: CDR1 SGHTA, CDR2 FQGNSA. J was trimmed by 2 bases and V by 6 bases; bases with no gene match: 9. The CDR3 is 16 residues long. The CDR3, as DNA: TGTGCCAGCAGGACTACCGGGACTATTAACACCGGGGAGCTGTTTTTT. Protein product: CASRTTGTINTGELFF.

In this sample, this clone turned up a few times. The chain recombines TRBV30 with TRBJ2-6; TRBD1 matches 10 bases. CDR3 length: 14 residues. Germline lookup yields CDR1 GTSNPN and CDR2 SVGIG (reference sequence). Germline trimming cut 5 bases from V and 2 bases from J; bases unmatched to any gene: 0. The CDR3 coding sequence is TGTGCCTGGGGACAGGGGGCTGGGGCCAACGTCCTGACTTTC. As protein: CAWGQGAGANVLTF.

The chain joins TRBV6-1 to TRBJ2-2; TRBD2 agrees at 7 bases. Per the germline V gene, CDR1 is MNHNS and CDR2 is SASEGT. The CDR3 length is 15 residues. V gave up 2 bases and J gave up 8 bases; unmatched junction bases: 8. Written as DNA, the CDR3 is TGTGCCAGCAGTGAACGAGCGGGGCCCCCGGGGGAGCTGTTTTTT. It yields the protein CASSERAGPPGELFF.

V usage is TRBV6-4 and J usage is TRBJ1-5; 7 positions match TRBD1. V was pared by 3 bases and J by 7 bases, with 9 bases of the junction left unmatched. This CDR3 spans 15 amino acids. CDR1 is MRHNA and CDR2 is SNTAGT in the germline V gene. CDR3 sequence: CASSESTGYGQPQHF. The DNA of the CDR3 is TGTGCCAGCAGTGAGTCGACAGGGTACGGGCAGCCCCAGCATTTT.

This chain uses TRBV15 with TRBJ2-1; D gene ambiguous. Trimming cost V 0 bases and J 2 bases, with 20 bases left between them. The germline CDR1 and CDR2 sequences are LNHNV and YYDKDF (reference sequence). This CDR3 contains 19 residues. The CDR3 here is CATSRDLLKRSPPYNEQFF. The CDR3 bases are TGTGCCACCAGCAGAGATCTTCTTAAGAGGTCCCCCCCCTACAATGAGCAGTTCTTC.

V and J are TRBV6-5 and TRBJ2-6; D gene uncertain. Germline V lookup: CDR1 MNHEY, CDR2 SVGAGI. The CDR3 runs 14 residues. V was shortened by 5 bases and J by 0 bases, with 5 bases between the two germline ends. The CDR3 loop is CASSTISGANVLTF. Here the CDR3 DNA reads TGTGCCAGCAGTACTATCTCTGGGGCCAACGTCCTGACTTTC.

V gene TRBV5-1 combines with J gene TRBJ1-1, with D unclear. V was clipped by 0 bases and J by 4 bases, with 10 bases between them. CDR3 length: 14 amino acids. Germline CDR1 is SGHRS and CDR2 is YFSETQ. The CDR3 here is CASSLGGVGTEAFF. The DNA for the CDR3 is TGCGCCAGCAGCTTGGGCGGGGTCGGCACTGAAGCTTTCTTT.

The chain uses TRBV11-1 and TRBJ2-7; TRBD1 agrees at 7 bases. The CDR3 loop spans 13 amino acids. Trimming cost V 1 base and J 4 bases; bases outside gene matches: 1. CDR1 SGHAT and CDR2 FQDESV come from the germline V gene (reference sequence). Here the CDR3 DNA reads TGTGCCAGCAGCTTAGAGGACAGGTACGAGCAGTACGTC. Translating it yields CASSLEDRYEQYV.

The chain employs TRBV2 and TRBJ2-7; perhaps TRBD1 as D (6 bases). The germline V and J ends were trimmed by 3 bases and 0 bases, with 12 bases remaining between them. CDR3 length: 15 residues. Germline assignment: CDR1 SNHLY and CDR2 FYNNEI. Here the CDR3 reads CASSEGTLDSYEQYV. In nucleotides, the CDR3 is TGTGCCAGCAGTGAGGGGACACTAGACTCCTACGAGCAGTACGTC.

CDR3 loop: CASSVEDGSNQPQHF. The DNA of the CDR3 is TGTGCCAGCAGTGTAGAGGATGGGAGCAATCAGCCCCAGCATTTT. This rearrangement joins TRBV6-1 to TRBJ1-5; no definite D call. The CDR3 is 15 amino acids. Trimming took off 4 bases at V and 1 base at J, with 11 bases between the two ends. The germline V gene has CDR1 MNHNS and CDR2 SASEGT.

The V gene is TRBV28, the J gene TRBJ1-5; D is undetermined. With 2 bases removed from V and 2 bases from J, the gap between germline ends came to 16 bases. Germline V gives CDR1 MDHEN, CDR2 SYDVKM. This CDR3 is built from 17 residues. CDR3 sequence (DNA): TGTGCCAGCAGTTTAATGGCGGGGAGTGACGGCAATCAGCCCCAGCATTTT. Protein sequence: CASSLMAGSDGNQPQHF. The entire variable domain, with the rest obtained from reference TRBV28 and TRBJ1-5, is as follows: DVKVTQSSRYLVKRTGEKVFLECVQDMDHENMFWYRQDPGLGLRLIYFSYDVKMKEKGDIPEGYSVSREKKERFSLILESASTNQTSMYLCASSLMAGSDGNQPQHFGDGTRLSIL.

The CDR3 bases are TGTGCCAGCAGCTCCCAGTCCACAGATACGCAGTATTTT. This codes for CASSSQSTDTQYF. The rearrangement links TRBV7-2 to TRBJ2-3; D gene unclear. V lost 4 bases to trimming and J lost 2 bases, with 7 bases between them. Germline assignment: CDR1 SGHTA and CDR2 FQGNSA. The CDR3 runs 13 residues.